The 27 T cell receptor beta chains below all came from one sample that was sequenced in a study of T cell responses to AZD1222 COVID-19 vaccine (TCRdb year 2021). The time point label corresponds to: baseline before first vaccination. This sample's treatment or condition label indicates: meningococcal conjugate vaccine given as trial control. To prepare the library, the immunoSEQ multiplex PCR assay was applied. What TCRdb holds here is the immuneACCESS table cut down to in-frame rearrangements. Part of the clones is not present; checked against another copy, under half of the missing clones reflect an unresolved V gene, and the others are unexplained. This sample lists some 87,000 clones; approximately 89% were detected once. The ten largest clonotypes hold less than 5.5% of the sample. Here the sequenced sample was peripheral blood, taken on day 0 of MenACWY control vaccination. The receptors here all came from an adult in good health.

The rearrangement links TRBV7-2 to TRBJ2-6, with 10 positions matching TRBD2. V was clipped by 4 bases and J by 4 bases; unmatched bases: 10. Per germline, CDR1 SGHTA and CDR2 FQGNSA. The CDR3 consists of 18 residues. Here the CDR3 reads CASSSRGAGGPGANVLTF. The CDR3 coding sequence is TGTGCCAGCAGCTCCCGTGGAGCGGGGGGGCCGGGGGCCAACGTCCTGACTTTC. The whole variable domain, remainder taken from reference TRBV7-2 and TRBJ2-6, is GAGVSQSPSNKVTEKGKDVELRCDPISGHTALYWYRQSLGQGLEFLIYFQGNSAPDKSGLPSDRFSAERTGGSVSTLTIQRTQQEDSAVYLCASSSRGAGGPGANVLTFGAGSRLTVL.

This clone has a count of ten or more. V is TRBV5-3 and J is TRBJ2-7; weak D call: TRBD2 (6 bases). TRBV5-3 is an ORF; its function is uncertain. Trimming pared 1 base from V and 0 bases from J, leaving 11 bases between. The CDR3 runs 15 residues. The CDR3 DNA reads as TGTGCCAGAAGCTTGTTGCGGGGAAGCTCCTACGAGCAGTACTTC. Translating it yields CARSLLRGSSYEQYF.

The CDR3: CASSESGFETQYF. Here the CDR3 DNA reads TGTGCCAGCAGTGAATCAGGGTTCGAGACCCAGTACTTC. The chain uses TRBV6-1 and TRBJ2-5; D is possibly TRBD1 (5 bases). This CDR3 has 13 amino acids. Germline CDR1 and CDR2: MNHNS and SASEGT. Trimming pared 2 bases from V and 5 bases from J, leaving 9 bases between.

This clone was seen just once. V usage is TRBV18 and J usage is TRBJ1-2, with D unclear. Trimming left V 2 bases short and J 1 base short, with 8 bases between. In germline, CDR1 is KGHSH, CDR2 LQKENI. This CDR3 comprises 14 residues. The DNA of the CDR3 is TGTGCCAGCTCACCAGGCGACGGTAACTATGGCTACACCTTC. It translates to CASSPGDGNYGYTF.

In nucleotides, the CDR3 is TGTGCCAGCAGCCAAACCCCCGGAGGTTCTGGGGCCAACGTCCTGACTTTC. This encodes CASSQTPGGSGANVLTF. The chain is built from TRBV3-1 (or the pseudogene TRBV3-2) and TRBJ2-6, with a possible D match to TRBD2 (5 bases). This CDR3 has 17 residues. Germline values: CDR1 LGHDT, CDR2 YNNKEL (reference sequence). With 2 bases removed from V and 1 base from J, the gap between germline ends came to 12 bases.

This clone was recorded only once. The genes are TRBV24-1 and TRBJ1-1; D is uncertain. V was clipped by 2 bases and J by 2 bases, with 2 bases between them. The CDR3 consists of 12 residues. Germline CDR1 is KGHDR and CDR2 is SFDVKD. The CDR3 DNA sequence: TGTGCCACCAGTGATTCTAACACTGAAGCTTTCTTT. This translates into CATSDSNTEAFF.

This clone was recorded only once. The chain recombines TRBV27 with TRBJ1-6, with D maybe TRBD1 (6 bases). The length of the CDR3 is 15 residues. Germline loops: CDR1 MNHEY, CDR2 SMNVEV (reference sequence). Trimming cost V 10 bases and J 9 bases, with 22 bases left between them. This CDR3 reads CATTASVVRGSPLHF. CDR3 coding DNA: TGTGCCACCACTGCCAGCGTCGTCAGGGGTTCACCCCTCCACTTT.

The gene calls are TRBV7-9 and TRBJ2-5; D tentatively fits TRBD1 or TRBD2 (7 bases each). Per germline, CDR1 SEHNR and CDR2 FQNEAQ (reference sequence). The CDR3 spans 13 residues. V was shortened by 4 bases and J by 5 bases, with 11 bases between the two germline ends. DNA for the CDR3: TGTGCCAGCAGCTGGGGAGGGGGCGAGACCCAGTACTTC. This codes for CASSWGGGETQYF.

This chain connects TRBV6-6 to TRBJ2-3; 13 bases are a match to TRBD2. V lost 8 bases and J lost 4; bases outside the gene matches: 6. The CDR3 covers 15 residues. Per the germline V gene, CDR1 is MNHNY and CDR2 is SVGAGI (reference sequence). Here the CDR3 DNA reads TGTGCCAGCGAAACTAGCGGGGGGGCGGCAGATACGCAGTATTTT. Its translation is CASETSGGAADTQYF.

The count of this clone is one. This chain's CDR3 is CASSTSGNEKLFF. CDR3 DNA: TGTGCCAGCAGTACTTCCGGTAATGAAAAACTGTTTTTT. The chain couples TRBV12-3 or TRBV12-4 to TRBJ1-4; D not resolved. CDR3 size: 13 residues. V lost 5 bases and J 4 bases, leaving 8 bases between the germline ends.

The chain uses TRBV12-3 or TRBV12-4 and TRBJ2-2; weak D call: TRBD2 (6 bases). V was cut by 4 bases and J by 8 bases, with 11 bases left in between. The CDR3 extends over 13 amino acids. This chain's CDR3 is CASSSSRGGELFF. CDR3 coding DNA: TGTGCCAGCAGTTCGTCCCGGGGGGGGGAGCTGTTTTTT.

This clone was picked up one time. The rearrangement joins TRBV14 to TRBJ2-7; D is unclear. Germline-derived CDR1 and CDR2 are SGHDN and FVKESK. This CDR3 is built from 14 residues. V lost 0 bases to trimming and J lost 5 bases, with 11 bases between them. This CDR3 is CASSQDFADDEQYF. CDR3 DNA: TGTGCCAGCAGCCAAGATTTTGCAGATGACGAGCAGTACTTC.

The chain is built from TRBV5-1 and TRBJ1-1; 8 nucleotides align to TRBD1. This CDR3 spans 13 amino acids. J gave up 4 bases and V 5 bases, and 4 bases lay outside the gene matches. Germline V gene data show CDR1 as SGHRS and CDR2 as YFSETQ. CDR3 amino acids: CASSSGTGTEAFF. For the CDR3, the DNA is TGCGCCAGCAGTTCGGGGACAGGCACTGAAGCTTTCTTT.

The rearrangement joins TRBV19 to TRBJ2-7; 8 bases are a match to TRBD1. The CDR3 spans 14 residues. Germline CDR1 LNHDA, CDR2 SQIVND (reference sequence). J was trimmed by 0 bases and V by 6 bases; bases with no gene match: 4. The CDR3 region has the DNA TGTGCCAGTAGCGACAGGGGCTTCTCCTACGAGCAGTACTTC. Protein product: CASSDRGFSYEQYF.

This clone has just one count. The chain employs TRBV7-2 and TRBJ1-6; D unclear. Germline assignment: CDR1 SGHTA and CDR2 FQGNSA. This CDR3 is built from 15 residues. V was clipped by 3 bases and J by 6 bases, with 12 bases between them. CDR3 sequence reads: CASSLVGGSNSPLHF. In nucleotides, the CDR3 is TGTGCCAGCAGCTTGGTGGGAGGAAGTAATTCACCCCTCCACTTT.

The chain recombines TRBV5-6 with TRBJ2-5, with 8 bases fitting TRBD1. J lost 5 bases, V lost 3 bases, and 12 bases had no gene match. Germline CDR1 and CDR2: SGHDT and YYEEEE. The CDR3 totals 16 residues. CDR3 DNA: TGTGCCAGCAGCTACCTGGGGACAGGCGGACAGGAGACCCAGTACTTC. This encodes CASSYLGTGGQETQYF.

J is TRBJ1-1 and V is TRBV5-4; possible D gene TRBD1, 6 bases. This CDR3 has 12 amino acids. Per the germline V gene, CDR1 is SGHNT and CDR2 is YYREEE (reference sequence). The ends were cut back, 2 bases at V and 11 bases at J, with 13 bases in the middle. The CDR3 bases are TGTGCCAGCAGCTTCCATAGGGGGGTGGCTTTCTTT. It is translated as CASSFHRGVAFF. Combining the CDR3 with reference TRBV5-4 and TRBJ1-1 gives the whole variable domain ETGVTQSPTHLIKTRGQQVTLRCSSQSGHNTVSWYQQALGQGPQFIFQYYREEENGRGNFPPRFSGLQFPNYSSELNVNALELDDSALYLCASSFHRGVAFFGQGTRLTVV.

V gene TRBV5-1 combines with J gene TRBJ2-1, with D maybe TRBD2 (6 bases). Trimming removed 0 bases at V and 9 bases at J, with 10 bases between. The CDR3 length is 13 residues. CDR1 and CDR2 from the germline V gene are SGHRS and YFSETQ. The CDR3 DNA sequence: TGCGCCAGCAGCTTGGGACTAGTCACTGAGCAGTTCTTC. Translation gives CASSLGLVTEQFF.

This chain links TRBV4-3 with TRBJ1-1; D is perhaps TRBD1 (5 bases). Trimming took 0 bases from V and 2 from J, leaving 10 bases between them. CDR3 length: 15 residues. Germline V lookup: CDR1 LGHNA, CDR2 YSLEER. CDR3 residues: CASSQESTVNTEAFF. CDR3 DNA: TGCGCCAGCAGCCAAGAATCGACAGTCAACACTGAAGCTTTCTTT.

This rearrangement joins TRBV19 to TRBJ2-7; 10 nucleotides line up with TRBD2. The germline CDR1 and CDR2 sequences are LNHDA and SQIVND (reference sequence). The CDR3 loop spans 15 amino acids. The V segment lost 4 bases and the J segment 4 bases; nucleotides outside the gene matches: 7. The CDR3 DNA sequence: TGTGCCAGTAGTAGCCTGCTAGCGGGGGAGTACGAGCAGTACTTC. Its protein is CASSSLLAGEYEQYF.

This rearrangement joins TRBV6-5 to TRBJ2-7; D not certain. V was clipped by 7 bases and J by 1 base, with 17 bases between them. This CDR3 contains 15 residues. Germline assignment: CDR1 MNHEY and CDR2 SVGAGI. CDR3 coding DNA: TGTGCCAGCACCAAGAGAGGAAGCCCTTCCTACGAGCAGTACTTC. Residues: CASTKRGSPSYEQYF.

The rearrangement links TRBV27 to TRBJ2-7; 8 positions match TRBD2. Per the germline V gene, CDR1 is MNHEY and CDR2 is SMNVEV (reference sequence). The V segment lost 4 bases and the J segment 4 bases; nucleotides outside the gene matches: 6. The CDR3 totals 14 residues. CDR3 amino acids: CASSWSVAGYEQYF. Written as DNA, the CDR3 is TGTGCCAGCAGTTGGTCGGTAGCGGGATACGAGCAGTACTTC.

The gene calls are TRBV9 and TRBJ2-1; a possible D gene is TRBD2 (6 bases). Germline V gene data show CDR1 as SGDLS and CDR2 as YYNGEE. V was clipped by 0 bases and J by 3 bases, with 13 bases between them. This CDR3 is built from 16 residues. CDR3 sequence reads: CASSVDSLALYNEQFF. CDR3 coding DNA: TGTGCCAGCAGCGTAGATTCACTAGCCCTCTACAATGAGCAGTTCTTC.

J is TRBJ2-1 and V is TRBV6-2 or TRBV6-3; D ambiguous. CDR1 and CDR2 (germline): MNHEY, SVGEGT. The V gene lost 5 bases and the J gene lost 4 bases, with 12 bases spanning the gap. This CDR3 is 14 amino acids long. The CDR3 reads CASSQPEIYNEQFF. Here the CDR3 DNA reads TGTGCCAGCAGTCAACCGGAGATATACAATGAGCAGTTCTTC.

This chain joins TRBV7-6 and TRBJ2-7, with 9 nucleotides matching TRBD2. V was clipped by 1 base and J by 0 bases; unmatched bases: 10. The CDR3 is 18 residues long. In germline, CDR1 is SGHVS, CDR2 FNYEAQ. The CDR3: CASSLGPETSGSSYEQYF. CDR3 sequence (DNA): TGTGCCAGCAGCTTAGGACCGGAGACTAGCGGTAGCTCCTACGAGCAGTACTTC.

This sequence joins TRBV18 and TRBJ1-2; 7 nucleotides align to TRBD1. Germline trimming cut 5 bases from V and 8 bases from J; bases unmatched to any gene: 14. The V gene's germline CDR1 is KGHSH and CDR2 LQKENI. The CDR3 has 15 amino acids. CDR3 bases: TGTGCCAGCTCAAACCGGACAGGATCTTTGGGGGGCTACACCTTC. Residues: CASSNRTGSLGGYTF.

V usage is TRBV29-1 and J usage is TRBJ1-1; 8 bases match TRBD1. J gave up 3 bases and V 7 bases, and 7 bases lay outside the gene matches. CDR1 is SQVTM, CDR2 ANQGSEA, per germline. The CDR3 runs to 13 residues. CDR3 residues: CSAQDRADTEAFF. The CDR3 region has the DNA TGCAGCGCTCAGGACAGGGCGGACACTGAAGCTTTCTTT.